The next 3 T cell receptor beta chains were all read from a single sample in a study of blood T cells in healthy people across ages. Alongside a J-beta primer mix, a sample-barcoded 5' primer served in a second PCR lasting about 7 to 12 cycles. TCRdb ran MiXCR on the 5' RACE reads and lists one entry per CDR3 protein. The sample has 1,100,000 or so distinct CDR3 sequences; less than 50% are singletons. Material: blood. These receptors all stem from a woman aged 55 to 70 in good health.

This clonotype occurred a few times. CDR3 region: CASSSSGQVYQPQHF. The CDR3 DNA follows: TGTGCCAGCAGCTCTTCGGGACAGGTCTATCAGCCCCAGCATTTT. The chain employs TRBV5-6 and TRBJ1-5; 8 bases line up with TRBD1. V gave up 3 bases and J gave up 5 bases; unmatched junction bases: 7. The CDR3 runs 15 residues. The germline CDR1 and CDR2 sequences are SGHDT and YYEEEE.

The rearrangement joins TRBV5-1 to TRBJ2-5; the D is unclear. Per the germline V gene, CDR1 is SGHRS and CDR2 is YFSETQ. The CDR3 runs to 15 residues. With 2 bases removed from V and 2 bases from J, the gap between germline ends came to 13 bases. The CDR3 loop reads CASSFTPANQETQYF. The CDR3, as DNA: TGCGCCAGCAGCTTCACACCAGCTAATCAAGAGACCCAGTACTTC.

This clonotype was picked up a small number of times. V usage is TRBV9 and J usage is TRBJ2-3; D may be TRBD1 (5 bases). V gave up 1 base and J gave up 3 bases, with 12 bases separating them. This CDR3 has 15 residues. CDR1 and CDR2 (germline): SGDLS, YYNGEE. For the CDR3, the DNA is TGTGCCAGCAGCGTATTCAGGGATCGGACAGATACGCAGTATTTT. Translated, it gives CASSVFRDRTDTQYF.